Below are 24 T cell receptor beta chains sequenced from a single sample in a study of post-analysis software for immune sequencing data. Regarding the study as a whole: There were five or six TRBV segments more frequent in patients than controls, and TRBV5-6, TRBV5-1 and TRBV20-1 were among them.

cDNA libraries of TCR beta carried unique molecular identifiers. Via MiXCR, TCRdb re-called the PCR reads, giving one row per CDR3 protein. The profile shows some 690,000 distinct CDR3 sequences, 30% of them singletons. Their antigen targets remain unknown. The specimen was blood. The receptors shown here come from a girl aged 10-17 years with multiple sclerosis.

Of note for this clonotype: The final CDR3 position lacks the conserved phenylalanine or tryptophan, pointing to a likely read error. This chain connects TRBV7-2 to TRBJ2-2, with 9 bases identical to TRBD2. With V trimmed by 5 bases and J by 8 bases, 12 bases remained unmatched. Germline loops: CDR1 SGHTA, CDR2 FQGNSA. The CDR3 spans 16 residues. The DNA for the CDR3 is TGTGCCAGCAGCCGAGAGGCCAGCGGGGGGTTGGGGGAGCTGTTTTCT. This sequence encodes CASSREASGGLGELFS.

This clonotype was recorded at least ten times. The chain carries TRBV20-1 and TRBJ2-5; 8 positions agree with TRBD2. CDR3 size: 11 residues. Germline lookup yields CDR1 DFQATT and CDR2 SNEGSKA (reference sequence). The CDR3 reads CSPSGGETQYF. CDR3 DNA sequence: TGCAGCCCAAGCGGGGGAGAGACCCAGTACTTC.

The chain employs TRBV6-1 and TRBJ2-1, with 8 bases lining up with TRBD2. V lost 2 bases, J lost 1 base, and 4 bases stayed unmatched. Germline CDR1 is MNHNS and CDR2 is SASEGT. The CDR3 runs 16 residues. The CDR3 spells CASSEMRGASYNEQFF. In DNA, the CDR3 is TGTGCCAGCAGTGAAATGCGGGGGGCTTCCTACAATGAGCAGTTCTTC.

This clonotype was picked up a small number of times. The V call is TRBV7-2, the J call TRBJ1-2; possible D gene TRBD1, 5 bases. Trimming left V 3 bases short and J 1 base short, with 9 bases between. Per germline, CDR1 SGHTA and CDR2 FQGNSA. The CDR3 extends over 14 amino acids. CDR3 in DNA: TGTGCCAGCAGCTTTTCCGGGGGTAACTATGGCTACACCTTC. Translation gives CASSFSGGNYGYTF.

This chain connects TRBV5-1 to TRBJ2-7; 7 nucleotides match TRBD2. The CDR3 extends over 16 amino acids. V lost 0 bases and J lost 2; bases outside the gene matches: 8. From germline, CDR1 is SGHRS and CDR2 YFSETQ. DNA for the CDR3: TGCGCCAGCAGCTTGGAGTCTAGCCTAGCGGCCTACGAGCAGTACTTC. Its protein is CASSLESSLAAYEQYF.

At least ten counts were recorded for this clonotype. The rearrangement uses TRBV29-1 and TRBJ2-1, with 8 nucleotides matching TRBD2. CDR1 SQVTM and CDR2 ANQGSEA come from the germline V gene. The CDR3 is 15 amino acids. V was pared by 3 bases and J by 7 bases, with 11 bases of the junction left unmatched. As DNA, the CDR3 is TGCAGCGTTGATCAGCGGCTAGCGGGTCGGAATGAGCAGTTCTTC. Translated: CSVDQRLAGRNEQFF.

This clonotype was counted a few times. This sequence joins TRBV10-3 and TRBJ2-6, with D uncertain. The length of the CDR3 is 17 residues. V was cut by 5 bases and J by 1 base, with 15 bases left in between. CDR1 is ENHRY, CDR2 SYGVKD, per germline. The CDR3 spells CAISLQPLGSGANVLTF. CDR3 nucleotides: TGTGCCATCAGTTTACAACCCCTGGGGTCTGGGGCCAACGTCCTGACTTTC.

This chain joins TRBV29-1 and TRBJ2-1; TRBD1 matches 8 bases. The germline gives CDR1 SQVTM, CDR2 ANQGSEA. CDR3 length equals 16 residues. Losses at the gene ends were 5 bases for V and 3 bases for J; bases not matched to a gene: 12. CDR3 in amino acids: CSVTDRGRRNYNEQFF. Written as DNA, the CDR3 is TGCAGCGTTACAGACAGGGGTCGGAGAAACTACAATGAGCAGTTCTTC.

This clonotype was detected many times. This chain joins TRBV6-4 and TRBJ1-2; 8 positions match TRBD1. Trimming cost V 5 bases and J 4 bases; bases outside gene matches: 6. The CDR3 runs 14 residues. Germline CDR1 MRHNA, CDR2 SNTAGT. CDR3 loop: CASSTGTGGYGYTF. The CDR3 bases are TGTGCCAGCAGTACCGGGACAGGAGGCTATGGCTACACCTTC.

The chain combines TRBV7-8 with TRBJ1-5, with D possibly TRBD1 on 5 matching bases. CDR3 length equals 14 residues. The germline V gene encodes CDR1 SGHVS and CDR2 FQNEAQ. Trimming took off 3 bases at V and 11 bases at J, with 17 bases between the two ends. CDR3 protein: CASSLNEGKGTQHF. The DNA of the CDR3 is TGTGCCAGCAGCTTGAACGAGGGGAAAGGGACCCAGCATTTT.

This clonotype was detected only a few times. The CDR3 spells CASSQEFAPTYEQYF. In DNA, the CDR3 is TGTGCCAGCAGCCAAGAGTTCGCACCGACCTACGAGCAGTACTTC. The rearrangement joins TRBV3-1 to TRBJ2-7, with no clear D. This CDR3 region has 15 residues. The germline CDR1 and CDR2 sequences are LGHDT and YNNKEL (reference sequence). V dropped 0 bases and J dropped 2 bases, with 11 bases sitting between them.

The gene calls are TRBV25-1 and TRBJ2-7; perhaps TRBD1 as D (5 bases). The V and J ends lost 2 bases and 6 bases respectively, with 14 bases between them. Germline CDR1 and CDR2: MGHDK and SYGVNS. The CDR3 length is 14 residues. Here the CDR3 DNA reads TGTGCCAGCAGTGAAGGATGGCAGGGAAGCGAGCAGTACTTC. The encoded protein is CASSEGWQGSEQYF.

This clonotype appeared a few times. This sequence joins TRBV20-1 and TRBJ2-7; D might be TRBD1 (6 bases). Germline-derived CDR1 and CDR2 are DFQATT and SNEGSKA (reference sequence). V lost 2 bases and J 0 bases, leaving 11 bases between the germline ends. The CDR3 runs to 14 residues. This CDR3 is CSARRTASSYEQYF. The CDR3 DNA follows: TGCAGTGCTAGACGGACAGCGAGCTCCTACGAGCAGTACTTC.

Here the CDR3 reads CASSLDLAAREQYF. For the CDR3, the DNA is TGTGCCAGCAGCTTGGACTTAGCGGCGAGGGAGCAGTACTTC. V gene TRBV7-9 combines with J gene TRBJ2-7; D is possibly TRBD2 (6 bases). The CDR3 extends over 14 amino acids. In germline, CDR1 is SEHNR, CDR2 FQNEAQ (reference sequence). Deletions cut 3 bases from V and 7 bases from J, with 16 bases between.

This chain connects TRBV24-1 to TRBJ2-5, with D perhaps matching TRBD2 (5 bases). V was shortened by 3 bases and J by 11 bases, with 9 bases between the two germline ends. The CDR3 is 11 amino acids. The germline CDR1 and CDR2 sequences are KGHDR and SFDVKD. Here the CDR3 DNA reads TGTGCCACCAGTGATCTCGGGGAGCAGTACTTC. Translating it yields CATSDLGEQYF.

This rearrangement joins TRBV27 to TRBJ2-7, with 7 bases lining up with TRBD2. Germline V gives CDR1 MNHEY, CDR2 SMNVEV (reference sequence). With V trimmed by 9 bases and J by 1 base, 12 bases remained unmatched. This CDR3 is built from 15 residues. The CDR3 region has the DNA TGTGCCAGTCACCCTTTGGGAGGGATGTCCTACGAGCAGTACTTC. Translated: CASHPLGGMSYEQYF.

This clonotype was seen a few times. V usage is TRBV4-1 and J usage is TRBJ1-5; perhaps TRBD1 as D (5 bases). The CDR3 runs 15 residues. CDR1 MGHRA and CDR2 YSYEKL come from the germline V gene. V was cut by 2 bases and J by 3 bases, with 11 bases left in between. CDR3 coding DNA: TGCGCCAGCAGCCAAACGAGACAGCACAATCAGCCCCAGCATTTT. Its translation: CASSQTRQHNQPQHF.

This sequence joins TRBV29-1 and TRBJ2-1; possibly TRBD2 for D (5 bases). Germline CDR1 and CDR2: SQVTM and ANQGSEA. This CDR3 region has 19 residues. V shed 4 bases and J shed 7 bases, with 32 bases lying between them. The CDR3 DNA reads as TGCAGCGTTGGACTACTAAACCTCAACGAATGGTCTCCCCCAAATGAGCAGTTCTTC. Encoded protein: CSVGLLNLNEWSPPNEQFF.

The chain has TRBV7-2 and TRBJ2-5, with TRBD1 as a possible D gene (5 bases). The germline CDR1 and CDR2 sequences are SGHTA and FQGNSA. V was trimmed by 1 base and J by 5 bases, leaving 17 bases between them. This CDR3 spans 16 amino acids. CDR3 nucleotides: TGTGCCAGCAGCTTAGGGGGCAGGGTGTACGTGGAGACCCAGTACTTC. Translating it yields CASSLGGRVYVETQYF.

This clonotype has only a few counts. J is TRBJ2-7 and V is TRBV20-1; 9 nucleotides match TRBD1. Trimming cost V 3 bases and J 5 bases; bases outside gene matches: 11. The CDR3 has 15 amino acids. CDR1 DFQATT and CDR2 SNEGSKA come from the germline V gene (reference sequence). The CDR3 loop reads CSASAGDRARHEQYF. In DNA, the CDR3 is TGCAGTGCTAGTGCAGGGGACAGGGCCAGACACGAGCAGTACTTC.

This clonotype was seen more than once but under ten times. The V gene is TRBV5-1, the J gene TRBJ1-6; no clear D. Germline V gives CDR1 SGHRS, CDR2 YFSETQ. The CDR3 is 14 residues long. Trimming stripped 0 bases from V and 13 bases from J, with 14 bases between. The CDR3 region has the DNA TGCGCCAGCAGCTTGGACGGACCAAGATCTCCCCTCCACTTT. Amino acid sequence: CASSLDGPRSPLHF. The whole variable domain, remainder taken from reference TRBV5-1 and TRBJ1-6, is KAGVTQTPRYLIKTRGQQVTLSCSPISGHRSVSWYQQTPGQGLQFLFEYFSETQRNKGNFPGRFSGRQFSNSRSEMNVSTLELGDSALYLCASSLDGPRSPLHFGNGTRLTVT.

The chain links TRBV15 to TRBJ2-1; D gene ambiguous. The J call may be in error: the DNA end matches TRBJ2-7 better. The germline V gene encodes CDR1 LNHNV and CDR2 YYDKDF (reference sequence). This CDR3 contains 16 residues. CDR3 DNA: TGTGCCACCAGCAAGCAAGACACAAGCTCCTACAATGAGCAGTACTTC. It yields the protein CATSKQDTSSYNEQYF.

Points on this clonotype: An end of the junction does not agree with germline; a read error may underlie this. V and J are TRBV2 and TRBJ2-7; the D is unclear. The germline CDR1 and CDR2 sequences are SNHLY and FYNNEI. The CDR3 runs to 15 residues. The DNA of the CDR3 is TGTGCCGGCAGTAACGTCGCCACGGACCCCTACGAGCAGTACTTC. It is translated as CAGSNVATDPYEQYF.

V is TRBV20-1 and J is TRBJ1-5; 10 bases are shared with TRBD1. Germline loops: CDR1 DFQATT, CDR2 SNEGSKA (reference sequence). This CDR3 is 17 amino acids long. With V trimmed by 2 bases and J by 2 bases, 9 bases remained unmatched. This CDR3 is CSARLGQGFLRNQPQHF. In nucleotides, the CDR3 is TGCAGTGCTAGACTGGGACAGGGGTTTTTGCGCAATCAGCCCCAGCATTTT.